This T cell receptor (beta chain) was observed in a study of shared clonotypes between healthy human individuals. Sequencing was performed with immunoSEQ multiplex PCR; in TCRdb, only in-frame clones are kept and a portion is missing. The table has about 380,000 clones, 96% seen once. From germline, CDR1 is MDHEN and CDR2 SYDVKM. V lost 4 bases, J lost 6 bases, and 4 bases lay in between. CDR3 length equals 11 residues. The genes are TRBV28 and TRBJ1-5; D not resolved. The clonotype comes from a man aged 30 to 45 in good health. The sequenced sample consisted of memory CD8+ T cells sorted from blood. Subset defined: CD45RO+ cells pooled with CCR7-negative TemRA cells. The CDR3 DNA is TGTGCCAGCAGTTCGAGTCAGCCCCAGCATTTT. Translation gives CASSSSQPQHF.